One and the same sample provided the 15 T cell receptor beta chains below, sequenced in a study of cytomegalovirus exposure and HLA in healthy donors. The PCR ran on 60 Vbeta and 13 Jbeta primers. Profiled with immunoSEQ multiplex PCR; TCRdb holds only in-frame clones, not every one. The sample consists of 100,000 to 150,000 clones, 75% to 80% of them appearing once. Sample: PBMCs. The receptors originated from a man aged 35 to 55 in good health and CMV-seronegative.

This clone was detected a few times. CDR3 DNA: TGTGCCAGCAGCCGGACCCGGGATACGACTAATGAAAAACTGTTTTTT. Its translation: CASSRTRDTTNEKLFF. V is TRBV4-2 and J is TRBJ1-4; D not resolved. In germline, CDR1 is LGHNA, CDR2 YNFKEQ. Trimming took 4 bases from V and 2 from J, leaving 14 bases between them. The CDR3 runs 16 residues.

This chain connects TRBV28 to TRBJ1-1, with a tentative D call TRBD1 (5 bases). The V and J ends lost 6 bases and 5 bases respectively, with 13 bases between them. Germline assignment: CDR1 MDHEN and CDR2 SYDVKM. The CDR3 sequence is 13 residues long. CDR3 loop: CASRYGGRTEAFF. Here the CDR3 DNA reads TGTGCCAGCAGGTACGGGGGTCGGACTGAAGCTTTCTTT.

The chain uses TRBV5-1 and TRBJ2-1, with D maybe TRBD1 (6 bases). Trimming took 1 base from V and 9 from J, leaving 11 bases between them. The CDR3 runs 13 residues. Germline V gives CDR1 SGHRS, CDR2 YFSETQ. Written as DNA, the CDR3 is TGCGCCAGCAGCTTGTTTGGGGGCGGTGAGCAGTTCTTC. This gives the protein CASSLFGGGEQFF.

As for this clone: Within the sample, other DNA sequences also encode this same CDR3. The chain carries TRBV2 and TRBJ2-3, with 7 bases that match TRBD2. This CDR3 contains 15 residues. From germline, CDR1 is SNHLY and CDR2 FYNNEI. After removal of 10 bases from V and 0 bases from J, the junction contained 10 bases not matched to a gene. In DNA form, the CDR3 reads TGTGCCACCTCCCCCGGAGCGGGGAGCACAGATACGCAGTATTTT. This translates into CATSPGAGSTDTQYF. Full variable domain (remainder filled in from reference TRBV2 and TRBJ2-3): EPEVTQTPSHQVTQMGQEVILRCVPISNHLYFYWYRQILGQKVEFLVSFYNNEISEKSEIFDDQFSVERPDGSNFTLKIRSTKLEDSAMYFCATSPGAGSTDTQYFGPGTRLTVL.

The V and J genes are TRBV27 and TRBJ1-2; the D is unclear. The CDR3 covers 14 residues. V dropped 4 bases and J dropped 8 bases, with 17 bases sitting between them. Germline CDR1 reads MNHEY; CDR2 reads SMNVEV (reference sequence). CDR3 bases: TGTGCCAGCAGTTCCCTTTCCAGCGGAGTGGGCTACACCTTC. It translates to CASSSLSSGVGYTF.

The chain recombines TRBV5-4 with TRBJ1-1, with a weak D call TRBD1 (5 bases). V was trimmed by 2 bases and J by 4 bases, leaving 12 bases between them. CDR3 length equals 14 residues. Germline-derived CDR1 and CDR2 are SGHNT and YYREEE (reference sequence). CDR3 residues: CASSFGGEGTEAFF. The CDR3 DNA sequence: TGTGCCAGCAGCTTCGGAGGGGAAGGCACTGAAGCTTTCTTT.

The chain joins TRBV27 to TRBJ1-6, with 9 bases fitting TRBD1. This CDR3 spans 14 amino acids. Germline CDR1 MNHEY, CDR2 SMNVEV (reference sequence). The V and J ends lost 5 bases and 8 bases, in that order; junction bases with no gene match: 4. CDR3 in amino acids: CASSRDRVYSPLHF. The CDR3 bases are TGTGCCAGCAGTCGGGACAGGGTGTATTCACCCCTCCACTTT.

The genes are TRBV6-6 and TRBJ1-6; D perhaps matches TRBD1 (6 bases). Germline V CDR1 and CDR2: MNHNY, SVGAGI (reference sequence). This CDR3 is built from 12 residues. Deletions cut 7 bases from V and 10 bases from J, with 11 bases between. The CDR3 is CASNRDRSPLHF. The DNA of the CDR3 is TGTGCCAGCAACAGGGATCGATCACCCCTCCACTTT.

This chain uses TRBV28 with TRBJ2-5, with 9 positions matching TRBD1. The germline V gene encodes CDR1 MDHEN and CDR2 SYDVKM. CDR3 length: 16 amino acids. The junction had 9 bases not matched to a gene; V was cut back by 3 bases and J by 4 bases. The CDR3 region has the DNA TGTGCCAGCAGTTTTTACCCAGGACAGGGGCCAGAGACCCAGTACTTC. Translated: CASSFYPGQGPETQYF.

This clone was picked up a small number of times. The chain combines TRBV7-8 with TRBJ1-4; no clear D. The germline gives CDR1 SGHVS, CDR2 FQNEAQ. The CDR3 loop spans 14 amino acids. Between the trimmed V and J ends, which lost 2 bases and 8 bases, there was a span of 12 bases. The CDR3 reads CASSLRAPKEKLFF. The CDR3 DNA reads TGTGCCAGCAGCTTACGCGCGCCGAAGGAAAAACTGTTTTTT.

The V gene is TRBV6-1, the J gene TRBJ2-7; 7 nucleotides agree with TRBD1. The V gene's germline CDR1 is MNHNS and CDR2 SASEGT. The CDR3 sequence is 15 residues long. V lost 6 bases to trimming and J lost 5 bases; unmatched junction nucleotides: 13. The CDR3 DNA sequence: TGTGCCAGCAGACGGGCTCAGACAGGGTTTCACGAGCAGTACTTC. This sequence encodes CASRRAQTGFHEQYF.

The chain uses TRBV7-8 and TRBJ2-2; D remains unclear. CDR3 length: 12 residues. Germline CDR1 is SGHVS and CDR2 is FQNEAQ. V lost 8 bases, J lost 6 bases, and 10 bases lay in between. CDR3 region: CASLSFPGELFF. The CDR3 DNA reads TGTGCCAGCCTATCTTTTCCCGGGGAGCTGTTTTTT.

This CDR3 reads CASRRGGSSYNEQFF. CDR3 nucleotide sequence: TGTGCCAGCAGGCGCGGGGGAAGCTCCTACAATGAGCAGTTCTTC. This sequence joins TRBV11-2 and TRBJ2-1, with TRBD2 matching over 7 bases. Looked up from germline, CDR1 is SGHAT and CDR2 is FQNNGV. This CDR3 is built from 15 residues. With 6 bases clipped from V and 0 bases from J, the junction kept 5 bases outside the gene matches.

The chain has TRBV4-3 and TRBJ2-7; 10 nucleotides line up with TRBD1. CDR1 and CDR2 from the germline V gene are LGHNA and YSLEER. After removal of 0 bases from V and 1 base from J, the junction contained 6 bases not matched to a gene. The CDR3 contains 17 residues. The CDR3 sequence: CASSQDMTGGRSYEQYF. Here the CDR3 DNA reads TGCGCCAGCAGCCAAGATATGACAGGGGGCCGTTCCTACGAGCAGTACTTC.

This clone appeared a few times. The genes are TRBV27 and TRBJ1-1; TRBD1 matches at 8 bases. Trimming took 5 bases from V and 4 from J; bases not matched to a gene: 24. The CDR3 consists of 20 residues. CDR1 and CDR2 from the germline V gene are MNHEY and SMNVEV (reference sequence). Here the CDR3 reads CASSTLNRWRQGIIGTEAFF. CDR3 nucleotide sequence: TGTGCCAGCAGTACCCTCAACCGGTGGAGACAGGGGATTATAGGCACTGAAGCTTTCTTT.